This TCR beta chain was retrieved from a study of blood T cell repertoires in COVID-19 (dated by TCRdb to 2018 to 2020). Context from the whole study: Collaborator samples came from the United States, Italy and Spain and covered acute and convalescent phases of COVID-19. HLA class I and class II types, where available, came from metadata supplied by the sample provider rather than from assay-based typing. The repertoires were released in a freely available public database meant as a resource for research on the immune response to SARS-CoV-2. Deeply sampled blood TCRbeta repertoires from subjects exposed to, actively infected with, or recovered from COVID-19 were included in the dataset. The samples were drawn from the first 160 participants of the ongoing ImmuneRACE study and from 1,254 subjects provided by 6 global collaborators. The material from the prospective study consisted of cDNA or gDNA derived from T cells, B-cell-depleted T cells, or PBMCs. The sample metadata nearly always contained a de-identified subject ID, COVID-19 status, age in years and sex.

Whole blood was collected in K2EDTA tubes by collaborating institutions according to the institutions' own protocols. For TCRbeta analysis, collaborator samples were shipped as frozen whole blood, as isolated PBMCs, or as DNA extracted from either sample type. The research as a whole found: The amount of clinical and demographic metadata varied by source and participant and was provided uncurated.

Its CDR3 holds 12 amino acids, cysteine through phenylalanine. Kept here is only the CDR3 DNA, which spans 36 bases and is read in frame from base 1. Cut back by 3 bases and 7 bases, the V and J ends lie 9 bases apart. The immunoSEQ Assay, a bias-controlled multiplex PCR, was used to amplify TCRbeta CDR3 regions from genomic DNA. Processing in the source paper ran as follows. Within the assay, amplification of reference gene primers was used to estimate how many nucleated cells each sample contained. To quantify the absolute abundance of each unique TCRbeta CDR3 rearrangement, sequence reads were collapsed and filtered. For each sample, productive Simpson clonality was calculated as the square root of Simpson's diversity index over productive rearrangements. Not all clones reach the TCRdb copy of this immuneACCESS table, which keeps in-frame sequences only. Checked studies attribute under half of the gap to unresolved V genes and leave the rest unexplained. Clone size and V and J calls were adopted from that table, with D and trimming inferred from the DNA. Recorded for this sample are around 27,000 clones; about 94% of them occurred a single time. The ten largest make up 3.5% to 5% of the sample.

About this clone: Its binding antigen is unknown. Base qualities were left out, and no much larger clone turns up one base away.

The specimen sequenced was peripheral blood. Here the chain combines TRBV12-3 or TRBV12-4 and TRBJ1-2; the D gene is unclear. The clonotype originates from a human donor with active COVID-19. The donor label of this sample is uncertain. For the CDR3, the sequence is CASSFPDSGYTF. The sequenced DNA is TGTGCCAGCAGTTTTCCCGACTCTGGCTACACCTTC.